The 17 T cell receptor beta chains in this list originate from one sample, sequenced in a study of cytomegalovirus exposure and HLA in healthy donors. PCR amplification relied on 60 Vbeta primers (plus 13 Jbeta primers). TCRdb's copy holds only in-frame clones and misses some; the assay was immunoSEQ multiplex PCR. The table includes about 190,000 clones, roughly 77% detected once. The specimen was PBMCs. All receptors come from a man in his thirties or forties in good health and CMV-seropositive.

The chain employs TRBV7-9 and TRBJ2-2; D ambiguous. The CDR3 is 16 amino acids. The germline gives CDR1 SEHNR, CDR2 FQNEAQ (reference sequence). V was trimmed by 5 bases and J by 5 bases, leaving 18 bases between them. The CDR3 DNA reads TGTGCCAGCAGCCCCTGGGTGAGGTCCGGGACCGGGGAGCTGTTTTTT. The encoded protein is CASSPWVRSGTGELFF.

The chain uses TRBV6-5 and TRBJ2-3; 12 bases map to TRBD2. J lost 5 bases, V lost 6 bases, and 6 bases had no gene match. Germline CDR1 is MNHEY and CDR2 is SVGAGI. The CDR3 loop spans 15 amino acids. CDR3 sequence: CASSLVGLAGDTQYF. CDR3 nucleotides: TGTGCCAGCAGCCTTGTGGGACTAGCGGGAGATACGCAGTATTTT.

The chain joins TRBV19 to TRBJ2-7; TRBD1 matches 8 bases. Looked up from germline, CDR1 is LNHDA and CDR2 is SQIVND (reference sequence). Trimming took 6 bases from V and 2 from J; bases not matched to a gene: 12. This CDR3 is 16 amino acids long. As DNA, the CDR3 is TGTGCCAGTAGCCCCGGGACAGGCTTTACGACCTACGAGCAGTACTTC. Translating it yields CASSPGTGFTTYEQYF.

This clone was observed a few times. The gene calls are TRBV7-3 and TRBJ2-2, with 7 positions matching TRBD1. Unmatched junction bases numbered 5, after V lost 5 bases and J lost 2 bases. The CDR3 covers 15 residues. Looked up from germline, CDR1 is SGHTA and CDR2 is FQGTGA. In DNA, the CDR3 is TGTGCCAGCAGCGGGGGACAGTCCAACACCGGGGAGCTGTTTTTT. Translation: CASSGGQSNTGELFF.

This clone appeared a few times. The CDR3 loop is CASSSFDRGVDTQYF. In nucleotides, the CDR3 is TGTGCCAGCAGCTCGTTTGACAGGGGGGTAGATACGCAGTATTTT. V gene TRBV5-4 combines with J gene TRBJ2-3; TRBD1 matches 9 bases. J lost 5 bases, V lost 3 bases, and 7 bases had no gene match. Germline V lookup: CDR1 SGHNT, CDR2 YYREEE (reference sequence). The CDR3 consists of 15 residues.

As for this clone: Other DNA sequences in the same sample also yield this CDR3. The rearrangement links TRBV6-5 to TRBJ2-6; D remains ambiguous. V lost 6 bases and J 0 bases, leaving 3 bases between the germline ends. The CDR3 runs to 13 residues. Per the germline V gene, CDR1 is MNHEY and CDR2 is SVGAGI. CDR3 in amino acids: CASSSSGANVLTF. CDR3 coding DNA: TGTGCCAGCAGCTCCTCTGGGGCCAACGTCCTGACTTTC.

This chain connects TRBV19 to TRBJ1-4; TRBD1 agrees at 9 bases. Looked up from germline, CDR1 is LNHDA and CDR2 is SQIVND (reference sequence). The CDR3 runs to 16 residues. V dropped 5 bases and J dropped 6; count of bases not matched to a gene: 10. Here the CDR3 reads CASSPLGQGLDEKLFF. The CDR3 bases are TGTGCCAGTAGTCCCCTGGGACAGGGCTTGGATGAAAAACTGTTTTTT.

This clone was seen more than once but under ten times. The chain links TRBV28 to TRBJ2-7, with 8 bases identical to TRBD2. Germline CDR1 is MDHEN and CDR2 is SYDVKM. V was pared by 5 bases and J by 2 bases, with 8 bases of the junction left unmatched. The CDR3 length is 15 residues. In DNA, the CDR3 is TGTGCCAGCAGTCTCGGGGCGGGAGGTACCTACGAGCAGTACTTC. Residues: CASSLGAGGTYEQYF.

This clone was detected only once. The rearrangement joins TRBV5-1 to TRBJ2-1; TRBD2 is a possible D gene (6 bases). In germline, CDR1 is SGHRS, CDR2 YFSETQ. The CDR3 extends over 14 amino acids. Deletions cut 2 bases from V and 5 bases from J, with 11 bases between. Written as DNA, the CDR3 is TGCGCCAGCAGCTTTGGGACTCAAAACAATGAGCAGTTCTTC. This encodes CASSFGTQNNEQFF.

CDR3 sequence reads: CASSGTPAGNTQYF. The CDR3 DNA follows: TGTGCCAGCAGCGGGACTCCCGCCGGTAATACGCAGTATTTT. V is TRBV2 and J is TRBJ2-3, with D possibly matching TRBD2 (6 bases). V gave up 6 bases and J gave up 7 bases, with 17 bases separating them. The CDR3 spans 14 residues. The germline V gene encodes CDR1 SNHLY and CDR2 FYNNEI.

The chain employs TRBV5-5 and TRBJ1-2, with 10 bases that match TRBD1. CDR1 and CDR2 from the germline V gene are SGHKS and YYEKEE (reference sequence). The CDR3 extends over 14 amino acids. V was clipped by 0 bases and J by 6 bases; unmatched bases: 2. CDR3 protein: CASSLAGQGDGYTF. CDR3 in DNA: TGTGCCAGCAGCTTGGCCGGACAGGGGGATGGCTACACCTTC.

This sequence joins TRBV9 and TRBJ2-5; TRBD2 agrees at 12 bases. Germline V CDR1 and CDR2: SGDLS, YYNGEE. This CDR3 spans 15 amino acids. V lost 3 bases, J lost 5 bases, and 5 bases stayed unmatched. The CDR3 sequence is CASSARLAGAETQYF. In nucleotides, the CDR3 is TGTGCCAGCAGCGCCAGACTAGCGGGAGCTGAGACCCAGTACTTC.

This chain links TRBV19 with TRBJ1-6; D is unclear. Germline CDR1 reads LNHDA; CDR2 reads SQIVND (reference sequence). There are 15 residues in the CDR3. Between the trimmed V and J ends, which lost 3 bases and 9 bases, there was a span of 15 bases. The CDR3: CASSIGRVAGSPLHF. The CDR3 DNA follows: TGTGCCAGTAGTATTGGTAGAGTGGCGGGTTCACCCCTCCACTTT.

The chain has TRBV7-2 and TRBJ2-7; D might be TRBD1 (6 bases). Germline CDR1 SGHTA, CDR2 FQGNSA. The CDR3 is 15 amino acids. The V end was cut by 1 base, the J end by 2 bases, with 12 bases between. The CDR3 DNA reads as TGTGCCAGCAGCTTAGACGGGACATACCCCTACGAGCAGTACTTC. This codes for CASSLDGTYPYEQYF.

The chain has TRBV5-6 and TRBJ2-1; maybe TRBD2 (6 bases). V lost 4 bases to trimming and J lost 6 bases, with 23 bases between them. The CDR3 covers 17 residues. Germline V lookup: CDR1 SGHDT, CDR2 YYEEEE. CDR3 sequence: CASSRRAPLARINEQFF. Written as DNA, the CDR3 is TGTGCCAGCAGCAGGAGGGCCCCCTTAGCGCGGATCAATGAGCAGTTCTTC.

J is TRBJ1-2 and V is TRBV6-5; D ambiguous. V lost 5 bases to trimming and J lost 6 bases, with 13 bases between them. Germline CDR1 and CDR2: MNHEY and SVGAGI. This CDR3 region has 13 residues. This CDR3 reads CASSLGIGNGYTF. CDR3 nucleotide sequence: TGTGCCAGCAGTCTCGGGATCGGGAATGGCTACACCTTC.

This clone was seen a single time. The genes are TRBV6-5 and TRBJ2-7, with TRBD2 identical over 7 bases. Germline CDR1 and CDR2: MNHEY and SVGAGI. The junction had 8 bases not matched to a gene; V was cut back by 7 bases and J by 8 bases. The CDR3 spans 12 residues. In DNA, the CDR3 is TGTGCCAGCACCTCCCTCAGCGGGAAGCAGTACTTC. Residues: CASTSLSGKQYF.